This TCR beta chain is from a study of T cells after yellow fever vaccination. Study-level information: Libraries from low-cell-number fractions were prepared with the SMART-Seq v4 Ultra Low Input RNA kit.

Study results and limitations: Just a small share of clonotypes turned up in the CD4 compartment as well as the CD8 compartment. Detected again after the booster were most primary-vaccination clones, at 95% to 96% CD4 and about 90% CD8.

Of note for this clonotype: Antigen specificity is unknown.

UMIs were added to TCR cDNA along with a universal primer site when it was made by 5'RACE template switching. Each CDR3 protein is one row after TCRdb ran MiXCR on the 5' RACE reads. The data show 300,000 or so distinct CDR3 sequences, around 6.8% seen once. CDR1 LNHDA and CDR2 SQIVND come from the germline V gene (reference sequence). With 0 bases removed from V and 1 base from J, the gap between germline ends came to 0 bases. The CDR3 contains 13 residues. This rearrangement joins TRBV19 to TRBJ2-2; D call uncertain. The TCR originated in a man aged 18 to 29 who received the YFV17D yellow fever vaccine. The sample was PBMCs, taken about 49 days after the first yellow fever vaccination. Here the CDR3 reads CASSIENTGELFF. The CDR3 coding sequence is TGTGCCAGTAGTATAGAGAACACCGGGGAGCTGTTTTTT.